The 2 T cell receptor beta chains given below trace back to one sample, sequenced in a study of cytomegalovirus exposure and HLA in healthy donors. Primers included in the PCR were 60 Vbeta and 13 Jbeta primers. Clones were read by immunoSEQ multiplex PCR, and TCRdb kept only the in-frame ones, dropping some. The repertoire has under 250,000 clones, more than 75% of them found once; the top ten carry about 0.22%. The sequencing input was PBMCs. The source of these receptors is a girl aged 2-10 years in good health and CMV-seronegative.

The chain has TRBV7-9 and TRBJ2-7; 8 bases match TRBD2. The length of the CDR3 is 14 residues. Germline-derived CDR1 and CDR2 are SEHNR and FQNEAQ (reference sequence). The ends lost 5 bases at V and 5 bases at J; junction bases unmatched: 8. The CDR3 here is CASSPSGGRDEQYF. In DNA form, the CDR3 reads TGTGCCAGCAGCCCGAGCGGGGGAAGGGACGAGCAGTACTTC.

The chain recombines TRBV5-1 with TRBJ2-1; 10 bases agree with TRBD2. Germline lookup yields CDR1 SGHRS and CDR2 YFSETQ. V was clipped by 4 bases and J by 5 bases; unmatched bases: 6. The CDR3 sequence is 15 residues long. The CDR3 loop is CASSLTSGDNNEQFF. The CDR3 region has the DNA TGCGCCAGCAGCCTTACTAGCGGGGACAACAATGAGCAGTTCTTC.